These 23 T cell receptor beta chains were all obtained from the same sample, sequenced in a study of STAT5B mutations in CD4+ large granular lymphocyte leukemia. TCRdb's table, derived via immunoSEQ multiplex PCR, lists solely in-frame clones and lacks some. The table records some 35,000 clones, around 80% of them present only once. Sequenced sample: CD4+ T cells from blood buffy coats. The receptors derive from a human donor in good health.

V and J are TRBV9 and TRBJ2-2; 8 positions match TRBD2. J gave up 2 bases and V 6 bases, and 6 bases lay outside the gene matches. Germline V gene data show CDR1 as SGDLS and CDR2 as YYNGEE. The CDR3 spans 15 residues. As DNA, the CDR3 is TGTGCCAGCACCCGGGGGGGGCTTAACACCGGGGAGCTGTTTTTT. It translates to CASTRGGLNTGELFF.

The CDR3 region has the DNA TGTGCCAGCAGCTTGTATGGCCGGGGTTCCTACAATGAGCAGTTCTTC. It specifies CASSLYGRGSYNEQFF. The rearrangement links TRBV5-4 to TRBJ2-1, with D maybe TRBD2 (5 bases). Trimming pared 1 base from V and 1 base from J, leaving 12 bases between. Per the germline V gene, CDR1 is SGHNT and CDR2 is YYREEE (reference sequence). The CDR3 totals 16 residues.

V is TRBV30 and J is TRBJ2-7; TRBD2 matches 13 bases. The trim removed 4 bases at V and 4 bases at J, leaving 4 bases unmatched. The germline V gene encodes CDR1 GTSNPN and CDR2 SVGIG (reference sequence). The CDR3 has 14 residues. The CDR3 DNA sequence: TGTGCCTGGACCCGACTAGCGGGAGGATACGAGCAGTACTTC. Residues: CAWTRLAGGYEQYF.

This chain joins TRBV6-1 and TRBJ1-3; D possibly corresponds to TRBD1 (6 bases). V was pared by 5 bases and J by 0 bases, with 11 bases between. This CDR3 region has 15 residues. Germline CDR1 reads MNHNS; CDR2 reads SASEGT. CDR3 loop: CASSPQGRSGNTIYF. CDR3 nucleotide sequence: TGTGCCAGCAGTCCACAGGGCCGCTCTGGAAACACCATATATTTT.

V and J are TRBV5-1 and TRBJ1-3; D perhaps matches TRBD1 (5 bases). Trimming left V 1 base short and J 0 bases short, with 14 bases between. This CDR3 contains 17 residues. Germline assignment: CDR1 SGHRS and CDR2 YFSETQ. The CDR3 spells CASSLYRGTDSGNTIYF. In DNA form, the CDR3 reads TGCGCCAGCAGCTTGTATAGAGGGACGGACTCTGGAAACACCATATATTTT.

The chain couples TRBV7-9 to TRBJ1-4; D remains unclear. Looked up from germline, CDR1 is SEHNR and CDR2 is FQNEAQ (reference sequence). Trimming took 1 base from V and 5 from J, leaving 11 bases between them. The length of the CDR3 is 15 residues. CDR3 sequence (DNA): TGTGCCAGCAGCTTAGGACAAGGAGGGAATGAAAAACTGTTTTTT. Its protein is CASSLGQGGNEKLFF. Supplemented by reference TRBV7-9 and TRBJ1-4, the full variable domain reads DTGVSQNPRHKITKRGQNVTFRCDPISEHNRLYWYRQTLGQGPEFLTYFQNEAQLEKSRLLSDRFSAERPKGSFSTLEIQRTEQGDSAMYLCASSLGQGGNEKLFFGSGTQLSVL.

This chain links TRBV2 with TRBJ1-2; D perhaps matches TRBD1 (6 bases). From germline, CDR1 is SNHLY and CDR2 FYNNEI. This CDR3 spans 12 amino acids. With 8 bases removed from V and 1 base from J, the gap between germline ends came to 8 bases. The CDR3 region has the DNA TGTGCCAGCGGGACAAATAACTATGGCTACACCTTC. Its translation is CASGTNNYGYTF.

The chain recombines TRBV6-1 with TRBJ1-1; D is possibly TRBD1 (5 bases). From germline, CDR1 is MNHNS and CDR2 SASEGT. V shed 2 bases and J shed 4 bases, with 11 bases lying between them. The CDR3 is 14 amino acids. The CDR3, as DNA: TGTGCCAGCAGTGAAAATCTGGGGGGCACTGAAGCTTTCTTT. It codes for CASSENLGGTEAFF.

The chain recombines TRBV5-1 with TRBJ1-2; D is possibly TRBD1 (5 bases). V was shortened by 4 bases and J by 3 bases, with 10 bases between the two germline ends. Germline assignment: CDR1 SGHRS and CDR2 YFSETQ. The length of the CDR3 is 13 residues. CDR3 sequence reads: CASSPDIDYGYTF. The CDR3 bases are TGCGCCAGCAGCCCGGACATCGACTATGGCTACACCTTC. The full variable domain, completed using reference TRBV5-1 and TRBJ1-2, is KAGVTQTPRYLIKTRGQQVTLSCSPISGHRSVSWYQQTPGQGLQFLFEYFSETQRNKGNFPGRFSGRQFSNSRSEMNVSTLELGDSALYLCASSPDIDYGYTFGSGTRLTVV.

The gene calls are TRBV30 and TRBJ1-4, with a tentative D call TRBD1 (5 bases). The CDR3 runs to 14 residues. V was trimmed by 5 bases and J by 2 bases, leaving 12 bases between them. The V gene's germline CDR1 is GTSNPN and CDR2 SVGIG (reference sequence). The CDR3 sequence is CAWGGVGTNEKLFF. In DNA, the CDR3 is TGTGCCTGGGGAGGGGTGGGGACTAATGAAAAACTGTTTTTT. The variable domain in full, with the rest retrieved from reference TRBV30 and TRBJ1-4, is SQTIHQWPATLVQPVGSPLSLECTVEGTSNPNLYWYRQAAGRGLQLLFYSVGIGQISSEVPQNLSASRPQDRQFILSSKKLLLSDSGFYLCAWGGVGTNEKLFFGSGTQLSVL.

The J gene is TRBJ2-2, the V gene TRBV5-1; 9 bases map to TRBD1. The germline CDR1 and CDR2 sequences are SGHRS and YFSETQ. The ends lost 6 bases at V and 1 base at J; junction bases unmatched: 10. The CDR3 consists of 17 residues. CDR3 amino acids: CASNPYGQGRNTGELFF. The CDR3 DNA sequence: TGCGCCAGCAACCCGTATGGACAGGGGCGGAACACCGGGGAGCTGTTTTTT. The full variable domain, in which reference TRBV5-1 and TRBJ2-2 provide the parts outside the CDR3, is KAGVTQTPRYLIKTRGQQVTLSCSPISGHRSVSWYQQTPGQGLQFLFEYFSETQRNKGNFPGRFSGRQFSNSRSEMNVSTLELGDSALYLCASNPYGQGRNTGELFFGEGSRLTVL.

V usage is TRBV9 and J usage is TRBJ2-7; D might be TRBD1 (6 bases). CDR1 SGDLS and CDR2 YYNGEE come from the germline V gene. Trimming took 0 bases from V and 3 from J, leaving 10 bases between them. This CDR3 has 14 amino acids. The CDR3 region is CASSVGVGGYEQYF. The CDR3 region has the DNA TGTGCCAGCAGCGTAGGGGTAGGGGGCTACGAGCAGTACTTC.

The chain joins TRBV7-8 to TRBJ1-6; tentatively, D is TRBD1 (5 bases). With 8 bases removed from V and 7 bases from J, the gap between germline ends came to 12 bases. The germline V gene has CDR1 SGHVS and CDR2 FQNEAQ. CDR3 length: 13 residues. The CDR3 bases are TGTGCCAGCCGACAGATCCCCAATTCACCCCTCCACTTT. It yields the protein CASRQIPNSPLHF.

The rearrangement uses TRBV5-6 and TRBJ2-1, with 12 bases aligning to TRBD2. The CDR3 has 17 amino acids. V lost 0 bases and J lost 4; bases outside the gene matches: 5. Germline values: CDR1 SGHDT, CDR2 YYEEEE. The CDR3 nucleotides are TGTGCCAGCAGCTTGGTGGGGACTAGCGGGTTGTACAATGAGCAGTTCTTC. Protein sequence: CASSLVGTSGLYNEQFF.

The chain joins TRBV19 to TRBJ2-3; D may be TRBD2 (6 bases). The CDR3 runs to 16 residues. CDR1 and CDR2 (germline): LNHDA, SQIVND (reference sequence). V was shortened by 9 bases and J by 4 bases, with 23 bases between the two germline ends. The CDR3 DNA sequence: TGTGCCAGCGCAATTTTCGGAGGGGCTGGTGCAGATACGCAGTATTTT. Translation: CASAIFGGAGADTQYF. Complete variable domain (other parts from reference TRBV19 and TRBJ2-3): DGGITQSPKYLFRKEGQNVTLSCEQNLNHDAMYWYRQDPGQGLRLIYYSQIVNDFQKGDIAEGYSVSREKKESFPLTVTSAQKNPTAFYLCASAIFGGAGADTQYFGPGTRLTVL.

This chain connects TRBV18 to TRBJ1-2, with D unclear. V gave up 2 bases and J gave up 4 bases, with 8 bases separating them. CDR1 is KGHSH and CDR2 is LQKENI in the germline V gene. CDR3 length: 13 residues. The CDR3 region is CASSPGVGYGYTF. CDR3 sequence (DNA): TGTGCCAGCTCACCAGGGGTGGGCTATGGCTACACCTTC.

The V call is TRBV29-1, the J call TRBJ2-1, with D perhaps matching TRBD2 (5 bases). CDR3 size: 14 residues. The germline V gene has CDR1 SQVTM and CDR2 ANQGSEA. Trimming left V 4 bases short and J 0 bases short, with 10 bases between. CDR3: CSVGRGPSYNEQFF. The DNA of the CDR3 is TGCAGCGTTGGGAGAGGGCCCTCCTACAATGAGCAGTTCTTC.

The chain employs TRBV4-1 and TRBJ1-1, with D unclear. This CDR3 region has 14 residues. V lost 1 base and J 4 bases, leaving 10 bases between the germline ends. Per the germline V gene, CDR1 is MGHRA and CDR2 is YSYEKL. CDR3 loop: CASSQGTWATEAFF. The CDR3 coding sequence is TGCGCCAGCAGCCAAGGCACTTGGGCCACTGAAGCTTTCTTT.

The chain is built from TRBV2 and TRBJ2-7; 13 bases agree with TRBD2. The CDR3 runs 15 residues. Germline loops: CDR1 SNHLY, CDR2 FYNNEI. V trimming: 4 bases; J trimming: 4 bases; junction bases outside the gene matches: 4. DNA of the CDR3: TGTGCCAGCAGTGTGGGACTAGCGGGAATTTACGAGCAGTACTTC. Protein: CASSVGLAGIYEQYF.

This clone was recorded once. The chain combines TRBV19 with TRBJ1-2, with D unresolved. Germline V lookup: CDR1 LNHDA, CDR2 SQIVND (reference sequence). The CDR3 loop spans 12 amino acids. Trimming stripped 3 bases from V and 7 bases from J, with 9 bases between. The CDR3 is CASSMVAVGYTF. The CDR3 DNA is TGTGCCAGTAGTATGGTGGCAGTTGGCTACACCTTC.

The DNA for the CDR3 is TGTGCCAGTAGAAAGACAGGGGACTCTGGAAACACCATATATTTT. As protein: CASRKTGDSGNTIYF. The chain couples TRBV19 to TRBJ1-3; TRBD1 matches at 8 bases. The CDR3 length is 15 residues. Per the germline V gene, CDR1 is LNHDA and CDR2 is SQIVND (reference sequence). The trim removed 6 bases at V and 0 bases at J, leaving 4 bases unmatched.

The chain carries TRBV30 and TRBJ2-7, with D possibly being TRBD1 or TRBD2 (5 bases each). The ends were cut back, 8 bases at V and 0 bases at J, with 20 bases in the middle. The germline gives CDR1 GTSNPN, CDR2 SVGIG (reference sequence). The length of the CDR3 is 15 residues. As DNA, the CDR3 is TGTGCCCTGGGGCCGGGGCAACATAACTCCTACGAGCAGTACTTC. This sequence encodes CALGPGQHNSYEQYF.

This chain connects TRBV2 to TRBJ2-2, with D possibly being TRBD2 (5 bases). The V and J ends lost 4 bases and 1 base respectively, with 10 bases between them. This CDR3 has 15 amino acids. Germline CDR1 and CDR2: SNHLY and FYNNEI. CDR3 loop: CASSVSSQNTGELFF. CDR3 nucleotides: TGTGCCAGCAGTGTCTCTAGCCAGAACACCGGGGAGCTGTTTTTT.